This is a list of T cell receptor beta chains from one sample in a study of T cell changes during pregnancy in multiple sclerosis. Libraries were prepared by immunoSEQ multiplex PCR; TCRdb keeps only in-frame clonotypes and omits some of them. This table has roughly 38,000 clones, more than 85% appearing once. Sample: CD4+ T cells from peripheral blood mononuclear cells, taken in the third trimester of pregnancy. Every receptor here comes from a female donor with multiple sclerosis, enrolled in a pregnancy study. CDR3s include the opening cysteine and the closing phenylalanine or tryptophan. Each record gives: clone size, V gene, J gene, D gene, CDR3 DNA, CDR3 protein. A D gene is named only where the DNA matches it firmly. Expanded clones get a size class; other rows say once, few or many, or leave the size out.

clone size: -
V gene: TRBV12-2
J gene: TRBJ2-1
D gene: -
CDR3 DNA: TGTGCAAGTCGGCATCCCGAGGACAATGAGCAGTTCTTC
CDR3 protein: CASRHPEDNEQFF

clone size: -
V gene: TRBV4-1
J gene: TRBJ2-7
D gene: -
CDR3 DNA: TGCGCCAGCAGCCAGGAAGACAGGCCCCCCTACGAGCAGTACTTC
CDR3 protein: CASSQEDRPPYEQYF

clone size: -
V gene: TRBV2
J gene: TRBJ1-5
D gene: -
CDR3 DNA: TGTGCCAGCAGCTTAGGACCTACAGGGACGCTGGCCCAGCATTTT
CDR3 protein: CASSLGPTGTLAQHF

clone size: -
V gene: TRBV28
J gene: TRBJ1-2
D gene: -
CDR3 DNA: TGTGCCAGCAGCTCCAGGGTGGAGGGCTACACCTTC
CDR3 protein: CASSSRVEGYTF

clone size: -
V gene: TRBV5-1
J gene: TRBJ2-6
D gene: -
CDR3 DNA: TGCGCCAGCAGCCGCACAGGGTCCTCTGGGGCCAACGTCCTGACTTTC
CDR3 protein: CASSRTGSSGANVLTF

clone size: few
V gene: TRBV28
J gene: TRBJ1-2
D gene: -
CDR3 DNA: TGTGCCAGCAGTTTTCGGGGAGGTGGCTACACCTTC
CDR3 protein: CASSFRGGGYTF

clone size: -
V gene: TRBV7-2
J gene: TRBJ1-1
D gene: -
CDR3 DNA: TGTGCCAGCAGCTTAGACAGGCGAATGAACACTGAAGCTTTCTTT
CDR3 protein: CASSLDRRMNTEAFF

clone size: -
V gene: TRBV14
J gene: TRBJ1-1
D gene: -
CDR3 DNA: TGTGCCAGCAGCCAAGACAGTGAAGCTTTCTTT
CDR3 protein: CASSQDSEAFF

clone size: -
V gene: TRBV14
J gene: TRBJ2-1
D gene: TRBD2
CDR3 DNA: TGTGCCAGCAGCCAAGTACCCTTAACGGGAGGGAAACTCAAGGAGCAGTTCTTC
CDR3 protein: CASSQVPLTGGKLKEQFF

clone size: -
V gene: TRBV30
J gene: TRBJ2-2
D gene: -
CDR3 DNA: TGTGCCTGCACTCGTGGCGGGGAGCTGTTTTTT
CDR3 protein: CACTRGGELFF

clone size: -
V gene: TRBV11-2
J gene: TRBJ2-1
D gene: -
CDR3 DNA: TGTGCCAGCAGCTTGCGCATAACAGGGAGCTCCTACAATGAGCAGTTCTTC
CDR3 protein: CASSLRITGSSYNEQFF

clone size: once
V gene: TRBV29-1
J gene: TRBJ2-1
D gene: TRBD2
CDR3 DNA: TGCAGCGCTCTAGCGGGTCCCTCCTACAATGAGCAGTTCTTC
CDR3 protein: CSALAGPSYNEQFF

clone size: -
V gene: TRBV14
J gene: TRBJ2-7
D gene: -
CDR3 DNA: TGTGCCAGCAGCTACTCGTCGGTCTACGAGCAGTACTTC
CDR3 protein: CASSYSSVYEQYF

clone size: -
V gene: TRBV28
J gene: TRBJ1-5
D gene: -
CDR3 DNA: TGTGCCAGCAGGGGACGGAGGGGTCAGCCCCAGCATTTT
CDR3 protein: CASRGRRGQPQHF

clone size: -
V gene: TRBV14
J gene: TRBJ2-7
D gene: TRBD1
CDR3 DNA: TGTGCCAGCAGCACTAGACAGGGGCCTTCCTACGAGCAGTACTTC
CDR3 protein: CASSTRQGPSYEQYF

clone size: -
V gene: TRBV7-9
J gene: TRBJ2-1
D gene: TRBD2
CDR3 DNA: TGTGCCAGCAGCTTAGCGTTGAGGGCGGGGGGTGAGCAGTTCTTC
CDR3 protein: CASSLALRAGGEQFF

clone size: -
V gene: TRBV5-1
J gene: TRBJ1-4
D gene: -
CDR3 DNA: TGCGCCAGCAGCCCAGGACAGACCTTAAATGAAAAACTGTTTTTT
CDR3 protein: CASSPGQTLNEKLFF

clone size: -
V gene: TRBV6-5
J gene: TRBJ1-2
D gene: -
CDR3 DNA: TGTGCCAGCAGTTACTATCAGGGTAACTATGGCTACACCTTC
CDR3 protein: CASSYYQGNYGYTF

clone size: -
V gene: TRBV4-3
J gene: TRBJ1-2
D gene: -
CDR3 DNA: TGCGCCAGCAGCCAAGTCCTGGGGGGGGCGGTGAGCTATGGCTACACCTTC
CDR3 protein: CASSQVLGGAVSYGYTF

clone size: -
V gene: TRBV9
J gene: TRBJ1-2
D gene: TRBD1
CDR3 DNA: TGTGCCAGCAGCGCCCGGGACAGGGGCGCGGGCTATGGCTACACCTTC
CDR3 protein: CASSARDRGAGYGYTF

clone size: -
V gene: TRBV5-4
J gene: TRBJ2-7
D gene: TRBD1
CDR3 DNA: TGTGCCAGCAGCCTTCCGACAGGGGCCACCTACGAGCAGTACTTC
CDR3 protein: CASSLPTGATYEQYF

clone size: -
V gene: TRBV28
J gene: TRBJ2-7
D gene: -
CDR3 DNA: TGTGCCAGCCTACGGGGCTACGAGCAGTACTTC
CDR3 protein: CASLRGYEQYF

clone size: -
V gene: TRBV29-1
J gene: TRBJ2-3
D gene: TRBD1
CDR3 DNA: TGCAGCGTTCGTCAGGGGGTCACAGATACGCAGTATTTT
CDR3 protein: CSVRQGVTDTQYF

clone size: -
V gene: TRBV6-1
J gene: TRBJ2-5
D gene: TRBD2
CDR3 DNA: TGTGCCAGCAATCTAGCGGGGGGACGAGAGACCCAGTACTTC
CDR3 protein: CASNLAGGRETQYF

clone size: -
V gene: TRBV5-1
J gene: TRBJ2-7
D gene: TRBD2
CDR3 DNA: TGCGCCAGCAGCTCCGGGCTAGCGGGCTCCTACGAGCAGTACTTC
CDR3 protein: CASSSGLAGSYEQYF

clone size: -
V gene: TRBV6-1
J gene: TRBJ2-1
D gene: -
CDR3 DNA: TGTGCCAGCAGTGAATTGGTCGGGAGAGGCAATGAGCAGTTCTTC
CDR3 protein: CASSELVGRGNEQFF

clone size: -
V gene: TRBV5-1
J gene: TRBJ1-1
D gene: TRBD1
CDR3 DNA: TGCGCCAGCAGCTTGGCCCTAAGGACAGGCGGAAACACTGAAGCTTTCTTT
CDR3 protein: CASSLALRTGGNTEAFF

clone size: -
V gene: TRBV7-2
J gene: TRBJ2-2
D gene: TRBD1
CDR3 DNA: TGTGCCAGCAGCTTAAGACAGGGCAACACCGGGGAGCTGTTTTTT
CDR3 protein: CASSLRQGNTGELFF

clone size: -
V gene: TRBV28
J gene: TRBJ2-1
D gene: TRBD1
CDR3 DNA: TGTGCCAGCAGTTTCCTCGGGACAGGGCACAATGAGCAGTTCTTC
CDR3 protein: CASSFLGTGHNEQFF

clone size: -
V gene: TRBV6-1
J gene: TRBJ1-1
D gene: -
CDR3 DNA: TGTGCCAGCAGTGAAAGGGGATGGGGAGGAAACACTGAAGCTTTCTTT
CDR3 protein: CASSERGWGGNTEAFF